This T cell receptor (beta chain) was sequenced in a study of T cell responses to AZD1222 COVID-19 vaccine. Sequencing was performed with immunoSEQ multiplex PCR; in TCRdb, only in-frame clones are kept and a portion is missing. The sample comprises roughly 120,000 clones, about 85% of which are singletons, and roughly 3% rests with the top ten. Worth noting for this clone: Its antigen remains unknown.

In germline, CDR1 is SGHRS, CDR2 YFSETQ. The CDR3 contains 16 residues. After removal of 0 bases from V and 7 bases from J, the junction contained 8 bases not matched to a gene. Findings of the study overall: Most donors were white British, females outnumbered males, and clonal diversity was possibly underestimated. Following two doses of AZD1222, Spike-specific TCR breadth and depth rose.

The TCR originated in an adult in good health. This sample comprised peripheral blood, obtained on day 0 of AZD1222 vaccination. The chain combines TRBV5-1 with TRBJ2-1; 9 positions agree with TRBD2. The chain's CDR3 is CASSLGNSGRGNEQFF. CDR3 nucleotides: TGCGCCAGCAGCTTGGGAAATAGCGGGAGAGGGAATGAGCAGTTCTTC.